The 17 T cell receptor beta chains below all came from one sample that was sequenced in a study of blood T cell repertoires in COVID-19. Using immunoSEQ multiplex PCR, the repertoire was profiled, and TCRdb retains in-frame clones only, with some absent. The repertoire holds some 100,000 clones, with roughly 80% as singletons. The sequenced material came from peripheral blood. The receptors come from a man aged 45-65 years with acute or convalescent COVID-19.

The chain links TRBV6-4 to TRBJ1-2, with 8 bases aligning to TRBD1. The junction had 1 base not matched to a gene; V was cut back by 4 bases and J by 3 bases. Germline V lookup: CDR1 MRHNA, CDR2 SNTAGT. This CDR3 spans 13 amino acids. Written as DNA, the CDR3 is TGTGCCAGCAGTGGGGGACAGGACTATGGCTACACCTTC. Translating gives CASSGGQDYGYTF.

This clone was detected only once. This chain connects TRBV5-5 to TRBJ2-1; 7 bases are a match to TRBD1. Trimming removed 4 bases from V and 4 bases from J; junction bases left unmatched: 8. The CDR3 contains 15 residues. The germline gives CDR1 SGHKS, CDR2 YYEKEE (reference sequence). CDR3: CASSAGGSNYNEQFF. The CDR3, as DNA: TGTGCCAGCAGCGCAGGGGGTTCGAATTACAATGAGCAGTTCTTC.

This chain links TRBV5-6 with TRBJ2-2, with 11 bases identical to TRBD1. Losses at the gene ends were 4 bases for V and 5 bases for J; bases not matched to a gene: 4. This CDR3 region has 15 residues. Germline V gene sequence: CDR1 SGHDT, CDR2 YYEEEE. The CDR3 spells CASSLGTGGTGELFF. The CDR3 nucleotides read TGTGCCAGCAGCCTGGGGACAGGGGGGACCGGGGAGCTGTTTTTT.

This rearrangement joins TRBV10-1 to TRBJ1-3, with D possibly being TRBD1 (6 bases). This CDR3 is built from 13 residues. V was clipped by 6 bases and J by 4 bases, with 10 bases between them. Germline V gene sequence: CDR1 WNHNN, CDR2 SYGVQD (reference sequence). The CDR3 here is CASSGGRGNTIYF. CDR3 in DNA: TGCGCCAGCAGCGGGGGGCGAGGAAACACCATATATTTT.

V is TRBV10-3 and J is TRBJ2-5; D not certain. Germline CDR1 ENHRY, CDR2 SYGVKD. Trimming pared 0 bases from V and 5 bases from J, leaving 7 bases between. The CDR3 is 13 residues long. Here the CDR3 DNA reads TGTGCCATCAGTGAGTCGATCGGGGAGACCCAGTACTTC. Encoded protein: CAISESIGETQYF.

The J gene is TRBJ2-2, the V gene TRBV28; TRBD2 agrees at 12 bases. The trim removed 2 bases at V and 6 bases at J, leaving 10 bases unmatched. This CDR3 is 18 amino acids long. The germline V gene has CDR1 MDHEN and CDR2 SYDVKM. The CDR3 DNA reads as TGTGCCAGCAGTTTACGGCTAGCGGGAGGGCCGGAATCCGGGGAGCTGTTTTTT. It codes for CASSLRLAGGPESGELFF.

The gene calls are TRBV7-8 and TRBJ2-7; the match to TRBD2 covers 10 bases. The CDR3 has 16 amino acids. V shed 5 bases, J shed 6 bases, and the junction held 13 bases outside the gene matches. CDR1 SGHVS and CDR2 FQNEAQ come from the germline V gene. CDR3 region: CASSTGAGLANAEQYF. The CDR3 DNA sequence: TGTGCCAGCAGCACCGGAGCGGGACTAGCGAATGCCGAGCAGTACTTC. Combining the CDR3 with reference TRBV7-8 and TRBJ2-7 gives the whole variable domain GAGVSQSPRYKVAKRGQDVALRCDPISGHVSLFWYQQALGQGPEFLTYFQNEAQLDKSGLPSDRFFAERPEGSVSTLKIQRTQQEDSAVYLCASSTGAGLANAEQYFGPGTRLTVT.

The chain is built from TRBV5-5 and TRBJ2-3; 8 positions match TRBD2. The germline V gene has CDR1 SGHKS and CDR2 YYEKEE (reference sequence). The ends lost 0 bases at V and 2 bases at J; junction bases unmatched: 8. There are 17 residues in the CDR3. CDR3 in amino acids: CASSLAGAGAFTDTQYF. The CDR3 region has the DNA TGTGCCAGCAGCTTGGCTGGAGCGGGGGCCTTCACAGATACGCAGTATTTT.

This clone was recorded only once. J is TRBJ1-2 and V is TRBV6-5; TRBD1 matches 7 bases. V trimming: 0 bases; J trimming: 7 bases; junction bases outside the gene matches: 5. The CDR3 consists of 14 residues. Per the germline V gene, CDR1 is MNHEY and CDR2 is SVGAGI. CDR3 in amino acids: CASSYSGQMFGYTF. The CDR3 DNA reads TGTGCCAGCAGTTACTCGGGACAGATGTTTGGCTACACCTTC.

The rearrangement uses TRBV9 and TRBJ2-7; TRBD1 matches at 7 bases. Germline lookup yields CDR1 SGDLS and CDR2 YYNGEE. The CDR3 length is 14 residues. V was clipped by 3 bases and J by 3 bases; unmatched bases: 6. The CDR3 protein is CASSARGTDYEQYF. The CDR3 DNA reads TGTGCCAGCAGCGCGAGGGGGACAGACTACGAGCAGTACTTC. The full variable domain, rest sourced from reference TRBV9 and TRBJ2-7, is DSGVTQTPKHLITATGQRVTLRCSPRSGDLSVYWYQQSLDQGLQFLIQYYNGEERAKGNILERFSAQQFPDLHSELNLSSLELGDSALYFCASSARGTDYEQYFGPGTRLTVT.

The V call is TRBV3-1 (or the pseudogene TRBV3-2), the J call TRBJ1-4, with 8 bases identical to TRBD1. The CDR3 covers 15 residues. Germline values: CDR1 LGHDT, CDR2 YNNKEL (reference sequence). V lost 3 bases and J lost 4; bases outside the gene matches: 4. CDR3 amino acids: CASSQSDRVNEKLFF. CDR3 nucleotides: TGTGCCAGCAGCCAGTCGGACAGGGTTAATGAAAAACTGTTTTTT.

The CDR3 loop reads CASSELATYNEQFF. The DNA for the CDR3 is TGTGCCAGCAGTGAGTTAGCAACCTACAATGAGCAGTTCTTC. The genes are TRBV2 and TRBJ2-1; the D is unclear. V lost 3 bases and J lost 2, with 8 bases in between. The CDR3 spans 14 residues. Per the germline V gene, CDR1 is SNHLY and CDR2 is FYNNEI.

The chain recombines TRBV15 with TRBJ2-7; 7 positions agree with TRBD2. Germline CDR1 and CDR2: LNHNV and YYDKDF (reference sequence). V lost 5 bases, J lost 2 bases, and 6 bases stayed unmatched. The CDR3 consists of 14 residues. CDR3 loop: CATSAVRGAYEQYF. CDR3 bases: TGTGCCACCAGCGCGGTACGGGGGGCCTACGAGCAGTACTTC. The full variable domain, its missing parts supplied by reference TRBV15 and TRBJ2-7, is DAMVIQNPRYQVTQFGKPVTLSCSQTLNHNVMYWYQQKSSQAPKLLFHYYDKDFNNEADTPDNFQSRRPNTSFCFLDIRSPGLGDTAMYLCATSAVRGAYEQYFGPGTRLTVT.

The CDR3 reads CASSLRQDSSGNTIYF. The CDR3 DNA reads as TGTGCCAGCAGCTTAAGGCAGGACTCCTCTGGAAACACCATATATTTT. The chain recombines TRBV7-6 with TRBJ1-3, with no clear D. CDR1 and CDR2 (germline): SGHVS, FNYEAQ. V lost 2 bases to trimming and J lost 0 bases, with 11 bases between them. This CDR3 is built from 16 residues.

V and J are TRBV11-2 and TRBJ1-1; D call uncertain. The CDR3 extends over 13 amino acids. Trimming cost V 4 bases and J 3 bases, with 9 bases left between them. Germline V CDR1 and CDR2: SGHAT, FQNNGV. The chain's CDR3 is CASSSRLDTEAFF. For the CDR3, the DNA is TGTGCCAGCAGCTCCCGGTTGGACACTGAAGCTTTCTTT.

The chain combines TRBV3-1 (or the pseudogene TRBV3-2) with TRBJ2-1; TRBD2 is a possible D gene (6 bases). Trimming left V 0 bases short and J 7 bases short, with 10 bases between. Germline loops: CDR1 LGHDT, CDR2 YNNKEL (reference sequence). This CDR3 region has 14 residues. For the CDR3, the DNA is TGTGCCAGCAGCCAAGATGAAGGAGGGAATGAGCAGTTCTTC. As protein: CASSQDEGGNEQFF.

The CDR3 sequence: CSVERAGWDTEAFF. The CDR3 DNA reads TGCAGCGTTGAAAGGGCAGGGTGGGACACTGAAGCTTTCTTT. The genes are TRBV29-1 and TRBJ1-1; possibly TRBD1 for D (5 bases). The germline V gene encodes CDR1 SQVTM and CDR2 ANQGSEA. Trimming stripped 2 bases from V and 3 bases from J, with 13 bases between. CDR3 length equals 14 residues.